The TCR beta chain under discussion was sequenced for a study of blood T cell repertoires in COVID-19. The overall study: The United States, Italy and Spain supplied acute and convalescent COVID-19 samples. From T cells, B-cell-depleted T cells, or PBMCs came the material, which was cDNA or gDNA.

Authors' data handling: Estimates of nucleated cell counts were drawn from the amplification of reference gene primers. Repertoires were generated with immunoSEQ multiplex PCR, while TCRdb's copy carries only in-frame clones and drops some. V and J calls and clone size come straight from that table; D and trimming were deduced from the DNA. The sample lists some 300,000 clones; around nine tenths were seen once. This CDR3 region has 14 residues. V was shortened by 3 bases and J by 5 bases, with 10 bases between the two germline ends. Germline loops: CDR1 MGHRA, CDR2 YSYEKL. The clonotype originates from a man between 70 and 80 years old with acute or convalescent COVID-19. This rearrangement joins TRBV4-1 to TRBJ2-2; D might be TRBD2 (5 bases). The specimen sequenced was peripheral blood. The CDR3 region is CASSHGLTTGELFF. In nucleotides, the CDR3 is TGCGCCAGCAGCCACGGACTGACTACCGGGGAGCTGTTTTTT.